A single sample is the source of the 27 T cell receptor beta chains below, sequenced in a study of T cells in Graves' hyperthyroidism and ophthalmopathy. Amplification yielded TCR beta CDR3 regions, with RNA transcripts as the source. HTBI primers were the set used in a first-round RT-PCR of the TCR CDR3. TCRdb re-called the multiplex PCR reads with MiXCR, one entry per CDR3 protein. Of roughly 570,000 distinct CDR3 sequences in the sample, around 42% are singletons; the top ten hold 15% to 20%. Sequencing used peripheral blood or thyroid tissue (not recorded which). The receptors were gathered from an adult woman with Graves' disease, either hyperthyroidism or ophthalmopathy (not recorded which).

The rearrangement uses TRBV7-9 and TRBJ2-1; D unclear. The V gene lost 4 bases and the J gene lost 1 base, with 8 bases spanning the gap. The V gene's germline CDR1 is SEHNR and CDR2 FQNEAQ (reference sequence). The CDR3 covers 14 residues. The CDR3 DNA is TGTGCCAGCAGCTCGTGGCGGTCCTACAATGAGCAGTTCTTC. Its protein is CASSSWRSYNEQFF.

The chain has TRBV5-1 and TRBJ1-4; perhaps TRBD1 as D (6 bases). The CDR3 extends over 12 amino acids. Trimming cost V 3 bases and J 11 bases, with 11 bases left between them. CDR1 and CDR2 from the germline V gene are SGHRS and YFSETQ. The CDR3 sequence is CASSWGGGKLFF. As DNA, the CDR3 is TGCGCCAGCAGCTGGGGGGGCGGGAAACTGTTTTTT.

CDR3: CSVAPSYRDEKLFF. The CDR3 region has the DNA TGCAGCGTCGCACCATCGTACAGGGATGAAAAACTGTTTTTT. V and J are TRBV29-1 and TRBJ1-4; D is perhaps TRBD1 (6 bases). CDR3 length: 14 residues. The V gene lost 6 bases and the J gene lost 6 bases, with 17 bases spanning the gap. CDR1 is SQVTM and CDR2 is ANQGSEA in the germline V gene.

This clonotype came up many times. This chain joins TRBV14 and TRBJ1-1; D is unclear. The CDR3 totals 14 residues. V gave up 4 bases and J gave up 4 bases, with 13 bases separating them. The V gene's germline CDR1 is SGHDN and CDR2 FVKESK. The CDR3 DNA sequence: TGTGCCAGCAGCCTAGCATCTGTGGGCACTGAAGCTTTCTTT. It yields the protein CASSLASVGTEAFF.

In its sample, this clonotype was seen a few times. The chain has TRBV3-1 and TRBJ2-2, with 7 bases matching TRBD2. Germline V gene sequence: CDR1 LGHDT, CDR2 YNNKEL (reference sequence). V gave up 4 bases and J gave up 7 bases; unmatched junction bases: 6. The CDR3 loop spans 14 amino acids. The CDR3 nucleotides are TGTGCCAGCAGCCTTGCGGGAGCGGACGGGGAGCTGTTTTTT. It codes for CASSLAGADGELFF.

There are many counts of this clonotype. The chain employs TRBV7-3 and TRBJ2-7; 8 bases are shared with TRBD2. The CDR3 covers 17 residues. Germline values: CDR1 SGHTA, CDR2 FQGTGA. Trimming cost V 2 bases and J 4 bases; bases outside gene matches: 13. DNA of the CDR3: TGTGCCAGCAGCTTAGCCAATCCCCGGACGGGAGGGTACGAGCAGTACTTC. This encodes CASSLANPRTGGYEQYF.

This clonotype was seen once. CDR3 region: CASGERDGSYEQYF. The DNA for the CDR3 is TGTGCCAGCGGCGAGAGGGACGGGTCCTACGAGCAGTACTTC. The chain has TRBV9 and TRBJ2-7; the D gene could be TRBD1 or TRBD2 (5 bases each). Germline values: CDR1 SGDLS, CDR2 YYNGEE. V dropped 7 bases and J dropped 1 base, with 15 bases sitting between them. The CDR3 loop spans 14 amino acids.

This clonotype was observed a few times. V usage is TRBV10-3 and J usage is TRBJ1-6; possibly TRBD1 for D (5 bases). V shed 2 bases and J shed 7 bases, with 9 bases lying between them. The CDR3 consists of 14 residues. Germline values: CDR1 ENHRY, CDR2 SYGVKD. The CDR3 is CAISEEGRNSPLHF. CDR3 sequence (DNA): TGTGCCATCAGTGAGGAGGGGAGAAATTCACCCCTCCACTTT.

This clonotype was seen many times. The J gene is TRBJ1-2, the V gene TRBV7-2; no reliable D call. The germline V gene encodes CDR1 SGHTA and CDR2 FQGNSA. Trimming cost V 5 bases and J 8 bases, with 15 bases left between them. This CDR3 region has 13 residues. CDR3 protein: CASSPRVEDGYTF. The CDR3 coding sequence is TGTGCCAGCAGCCCCCGGGTCGAGGACGGCTACACCTTC. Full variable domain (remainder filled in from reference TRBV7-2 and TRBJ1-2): GAGVSQSPSNKVTEKGKDVELRCDPISGHTALYWYRQSLGQGLEFLIYFQGNSAPDKSGLPSDRFSAERTGGSVSTLTIQRTQQEDSAVYLCASSPRVEDGYTFGSGTRLTVV.

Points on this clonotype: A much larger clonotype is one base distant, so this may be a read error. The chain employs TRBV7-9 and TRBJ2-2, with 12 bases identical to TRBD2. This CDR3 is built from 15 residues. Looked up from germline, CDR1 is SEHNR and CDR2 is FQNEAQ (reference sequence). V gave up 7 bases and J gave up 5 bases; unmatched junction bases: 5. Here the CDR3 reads CASNPSGRGTGELFF. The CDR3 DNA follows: TGTGCCAGCAACCCTAGCGGGAGGGGGACCGGGGAGCTGTTTTTT.

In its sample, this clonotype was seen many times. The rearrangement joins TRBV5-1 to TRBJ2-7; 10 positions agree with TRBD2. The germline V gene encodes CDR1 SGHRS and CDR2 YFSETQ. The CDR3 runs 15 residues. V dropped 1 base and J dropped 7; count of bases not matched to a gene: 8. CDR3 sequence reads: CASSLQAGGPREQYF. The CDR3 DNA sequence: TGCGCCAGCAGCTTGCAAGCGGGAGGGCCGAGGGAGCAGTACTTC.

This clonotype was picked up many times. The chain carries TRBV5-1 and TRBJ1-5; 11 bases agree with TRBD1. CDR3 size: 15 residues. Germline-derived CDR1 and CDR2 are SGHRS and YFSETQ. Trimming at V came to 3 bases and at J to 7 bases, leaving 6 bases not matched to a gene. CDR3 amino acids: CASSSGTGGWQPQHF. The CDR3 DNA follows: TGCGCCAGCAGCTCAGGGACAGGGGGATGGCAGCCCCAGCATTTT.

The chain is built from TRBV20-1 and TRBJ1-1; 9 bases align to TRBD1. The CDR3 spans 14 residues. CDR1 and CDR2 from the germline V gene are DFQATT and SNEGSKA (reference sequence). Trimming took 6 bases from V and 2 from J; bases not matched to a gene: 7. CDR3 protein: CSAIPGQGNTEAFF. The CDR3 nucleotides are TGCAGTGCCATACCGGGACAGGGAAACACTGAAGCTTTCTTT.

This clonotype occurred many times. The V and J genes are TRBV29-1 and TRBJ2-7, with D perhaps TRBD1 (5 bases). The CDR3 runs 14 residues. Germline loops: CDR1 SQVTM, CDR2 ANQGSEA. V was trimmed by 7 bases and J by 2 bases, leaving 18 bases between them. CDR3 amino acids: CSALGLYSTYEQYF. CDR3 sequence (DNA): TGCAGCGCCCTGGGGCTTTATTCCACCTACGAGCAGTACTTC.

CDR3: CSAGWLSEAFF. In DNA form, the CDR3 reads TGCAGTGCAGGCTGGCTCTCTGAAGCTTTCTTT. The gene calls are TRBV20-1 and TRBJ1-1; D is unresolved. The ends were cut back, 6 bases at V and 6 bases at J, with 11 bases in the middle. This CDR3 is 11 amino acids long. Germline V lookup: CDR1 DFQATT, CDR2 SNEGSKA (reference sequence).

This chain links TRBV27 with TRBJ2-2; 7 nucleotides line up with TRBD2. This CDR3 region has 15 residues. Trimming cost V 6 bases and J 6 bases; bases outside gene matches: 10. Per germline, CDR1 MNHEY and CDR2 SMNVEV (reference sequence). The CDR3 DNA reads TGTGCCAGCAGAGGACTAGAGTATTCCTCCGGGGAGCTGTTTTTT. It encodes CASRGLEYSSGELFF.

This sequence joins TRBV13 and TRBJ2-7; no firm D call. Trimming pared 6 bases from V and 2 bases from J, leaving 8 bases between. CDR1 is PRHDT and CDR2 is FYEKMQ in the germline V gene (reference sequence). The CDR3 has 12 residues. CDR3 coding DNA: TGTGCCAGCAGAGACTTCCCCTACGAGCAGTACTTC. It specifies CASRDFPYEQYF.

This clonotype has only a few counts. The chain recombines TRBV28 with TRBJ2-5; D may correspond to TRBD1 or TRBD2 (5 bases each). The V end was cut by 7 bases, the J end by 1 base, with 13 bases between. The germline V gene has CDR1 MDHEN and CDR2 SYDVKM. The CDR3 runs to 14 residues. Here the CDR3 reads CASKVSGSQETQYF. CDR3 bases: TGTGCCAGCAAGGTATCAGGGAGCCAAGAGACCCAGTACTTC. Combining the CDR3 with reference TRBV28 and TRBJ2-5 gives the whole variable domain DVKVTQSSRYLVKRTGEKVFLECVQDMDHENMFWYRQDPGLGLRLIYFSYDVKMKEKGDIPEGYSVSREKKERFSLILESASTNQTSMYLCASKVSGSQETQYFGPGTRLLVL.

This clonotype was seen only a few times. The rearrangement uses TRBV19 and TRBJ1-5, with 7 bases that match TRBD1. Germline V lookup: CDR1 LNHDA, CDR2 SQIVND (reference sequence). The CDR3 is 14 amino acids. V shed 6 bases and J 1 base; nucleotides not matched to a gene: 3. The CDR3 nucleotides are TGTGCCAGTAGGACGGGACAGAGCAATCAGCCCCAGCATTTT. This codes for CASRTGQSNQPQHF.

The CDR3 spells CASSEWSENSPLHF. The DNA of the CDR3 is TGTGCCAGCAGTGAATGGTCGGAGAATTCACCCCTCCACTTT. This chain connects TRBV2 to TRBJ1-6, with D hard to call. V gave up 2 bases and J gave up 7 bases, with 9 bases separating them. CDR1 is SNHLY, CDR2 FYNNEI, per germline. This CDR3 spans 14 amino acids.

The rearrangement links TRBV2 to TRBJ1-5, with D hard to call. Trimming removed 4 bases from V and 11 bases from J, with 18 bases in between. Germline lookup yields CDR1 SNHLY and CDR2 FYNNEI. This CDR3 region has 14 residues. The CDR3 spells CASSATATQETQHF. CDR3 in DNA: TGTGCCAGCAGTGCTACTGCCACCCAAGAGACCCAGCATTTT.

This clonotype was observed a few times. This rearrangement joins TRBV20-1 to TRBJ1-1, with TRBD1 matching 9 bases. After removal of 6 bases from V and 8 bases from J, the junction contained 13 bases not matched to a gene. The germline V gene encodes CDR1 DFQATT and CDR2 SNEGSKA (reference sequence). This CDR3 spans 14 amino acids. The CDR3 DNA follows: TGCAGTGCGGAAACAGGGGGCCTATCGGTGGAAGCTTTCTTT. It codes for CSAETGGLSVEAFF.

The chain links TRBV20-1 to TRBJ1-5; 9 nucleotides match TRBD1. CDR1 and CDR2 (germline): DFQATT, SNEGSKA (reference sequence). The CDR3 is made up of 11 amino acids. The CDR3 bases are TGCAGAGCCTCACAGGGGGCGACCGAGCATTTT. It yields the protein CRASQGATEHF.

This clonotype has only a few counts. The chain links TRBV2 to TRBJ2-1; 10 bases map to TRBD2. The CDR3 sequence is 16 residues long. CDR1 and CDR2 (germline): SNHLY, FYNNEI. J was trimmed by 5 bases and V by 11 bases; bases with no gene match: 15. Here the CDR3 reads CASLNGTSGKDNEQFF. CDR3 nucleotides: TGTGCCTCCCTCAACGGTACTAGCGGGAAAGACAATGAGCAGTTCTTC.

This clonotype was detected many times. This CDR3 reads CASSFAFLSGTDETQYF. The CDR3, as DNA: TGTGCCAGCAGCTTCGCCTTTTTGTCAGGGACTGATGAGACCCAGTACTTC. V usage is TRBV11-2 and J usage is TRBJ2-5, with D possibly matching TRBD2 (6 bases). V lost 3 bases to trimming and J lost 5 bases, with 22 bases between them. The length of the CDR3 is 17 residues. Germline values: CDR1 SGHAT, CDR2 FQNNGV.

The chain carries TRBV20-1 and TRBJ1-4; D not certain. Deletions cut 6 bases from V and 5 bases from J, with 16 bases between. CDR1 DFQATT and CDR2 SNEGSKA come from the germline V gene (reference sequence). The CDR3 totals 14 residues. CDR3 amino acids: CSAANRPDNEKLFF. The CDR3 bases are TGCAGTGCCGCAAACCGGCCAGACAATGAAAAACTGTTTTTT.

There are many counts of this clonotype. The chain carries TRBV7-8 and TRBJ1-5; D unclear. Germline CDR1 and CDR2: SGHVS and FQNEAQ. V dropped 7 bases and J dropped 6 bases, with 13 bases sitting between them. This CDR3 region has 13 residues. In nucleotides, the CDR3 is TGTGCCAGCACGATTAGGGTGGGTCAGCCCCAGCATTTT. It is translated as CASTIRVGQPQHF.